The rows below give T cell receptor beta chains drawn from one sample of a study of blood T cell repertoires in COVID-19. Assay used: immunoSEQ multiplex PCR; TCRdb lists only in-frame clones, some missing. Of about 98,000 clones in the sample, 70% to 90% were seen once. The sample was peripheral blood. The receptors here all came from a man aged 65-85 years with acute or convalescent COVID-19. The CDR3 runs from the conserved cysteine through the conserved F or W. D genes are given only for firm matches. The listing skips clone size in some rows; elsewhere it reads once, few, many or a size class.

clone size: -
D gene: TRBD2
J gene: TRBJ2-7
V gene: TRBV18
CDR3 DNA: TGTGCCAGCTCCCCCAGCGGGGGTCTCTCCTACGAGCAGTACTTC
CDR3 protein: CASSPSGGLSYEQYF

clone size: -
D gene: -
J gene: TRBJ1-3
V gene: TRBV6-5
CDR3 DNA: TGTGCCAGCAGTTACTCGGGGGCGCCGGGAAACACCATATATTTT
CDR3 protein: CASSYSGAPGNTIYF

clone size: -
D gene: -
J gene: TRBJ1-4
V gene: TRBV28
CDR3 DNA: TGTGCCAGCAGTTCCTCAGGAACTTTTCATGAAAAACTGTTTTTT
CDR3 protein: CASSSSGTFHEKLFF

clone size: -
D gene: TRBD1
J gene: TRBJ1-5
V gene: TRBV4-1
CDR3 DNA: TGCGCCAGCAGCCTAGGACAGGGGGATCAGCCCCAGCATTTT
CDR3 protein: CASSLGQGDQPQHF

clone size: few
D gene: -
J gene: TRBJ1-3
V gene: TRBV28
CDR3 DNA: TGTGCCAGCAGTTTGGGCTTGGCGGGGAGCTCTGGAAACACCATATATTTT
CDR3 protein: CASSLGLAGSSGNTIYF

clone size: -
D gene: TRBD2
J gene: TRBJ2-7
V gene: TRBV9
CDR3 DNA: TGTGCCAGCAGCGACTCTAGCGGGGGGCTTCCATACGAGCAGTACTTC
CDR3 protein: CASSDSSGGLPYEQYF

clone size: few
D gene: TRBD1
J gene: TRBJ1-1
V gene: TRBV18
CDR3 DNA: TGTGCCAGCTCACTGGGACAGATGAACACTGAAGCTTTCTTT
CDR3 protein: CASSLGQMNTEAFF

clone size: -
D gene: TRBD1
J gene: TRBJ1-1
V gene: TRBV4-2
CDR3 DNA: TGTGCCAGCAGCCCAGGGGGATCTAGCACTGAAGCTTTCTTT
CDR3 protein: CASSPGGSSTEAFF

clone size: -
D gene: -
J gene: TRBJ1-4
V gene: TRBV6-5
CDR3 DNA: TGTGCCAGCAGTAGACAGATTAATGAAAAACTGTTTTTT
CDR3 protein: CASSRQINEKLFF

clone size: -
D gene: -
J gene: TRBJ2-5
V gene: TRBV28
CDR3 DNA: TGTGCCAGCAGTTTAATAGACAGGGACTCGAAGACCCAGTACTTC
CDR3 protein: CASSLIDRDSKTQYF

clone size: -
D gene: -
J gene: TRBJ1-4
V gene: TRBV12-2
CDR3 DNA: TGTGCAAGTCGCTGGTGGTCAGGGTTTCCGATCGGAAAACTGTTTTTT
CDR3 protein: CASRWWSGFPIGKLFF

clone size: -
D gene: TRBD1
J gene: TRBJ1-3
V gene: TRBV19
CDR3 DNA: TGTGCCAGTAGTATGGGACAGGCCTCTGGAAACACCATATATTTT
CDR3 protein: CASSMGQASGNTIYF

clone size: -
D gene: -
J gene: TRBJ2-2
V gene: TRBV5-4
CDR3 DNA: TGTGCCAGCAGCCCGGGTGGGACTCACACCGGGGAGCTGTTTTTT
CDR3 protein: CASSPGGTHTGELFF

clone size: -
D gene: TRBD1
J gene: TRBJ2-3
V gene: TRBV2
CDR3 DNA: TGTGCCAGCAAACGGGCAGGGGGATTCACAGATACGCAGTATTTT
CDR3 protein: CASKRAGGFTDTQYF

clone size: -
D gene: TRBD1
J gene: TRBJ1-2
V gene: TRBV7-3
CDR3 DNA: TGTGCCAGCAGCTCTACCTTGGACAGGGTGAAGGAGCACTATGGCTACACCTTC
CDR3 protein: CASSSTLDRVKEHYGYTF

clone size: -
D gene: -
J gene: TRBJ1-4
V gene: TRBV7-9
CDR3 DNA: TGTGCCAGCAGCTGGCGGGCGACTAATGAAAAACTGTTTTTT
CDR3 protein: CASSWRATNEKLFF

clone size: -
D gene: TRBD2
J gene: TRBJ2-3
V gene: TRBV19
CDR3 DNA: TGTGCCAGTAGTCGAAATAGCGGGGTGGATACGCAGTATTTT
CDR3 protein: CASSRNSGVDTQYF

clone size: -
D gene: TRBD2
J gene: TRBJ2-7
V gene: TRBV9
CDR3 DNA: TGTGCCAGCAGCGAGGGACTAGCGGGGCCGGTAGACGAGCAGTACTTC
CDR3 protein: CASSEGLAGPVDEQYF

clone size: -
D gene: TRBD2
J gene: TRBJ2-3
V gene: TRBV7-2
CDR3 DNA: TGTGCCAGCAGCGTACAGCGGGGGGGGTCGAATACGCAGTATTTT
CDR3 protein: CASSVQRGGSNTQYF

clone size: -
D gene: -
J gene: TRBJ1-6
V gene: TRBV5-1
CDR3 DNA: TGCGCCAGCAGCTTGGTAGGTTACGGGTCACCCCTCCACTTT
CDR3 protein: CASSLVGYGSPLHF

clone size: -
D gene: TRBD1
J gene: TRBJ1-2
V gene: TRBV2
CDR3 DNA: TGTGCCAGCATTCCCCCGGGACAGCATGGCTACACCTTC
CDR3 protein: CASIPPGQHGYTF

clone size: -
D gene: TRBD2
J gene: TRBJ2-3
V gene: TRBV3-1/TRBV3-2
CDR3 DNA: TGTGCCAGCAGCCTAAGAGTGGGACTAGCGGGGGGAGTAGGGGGCACAGATACGCAGTATTTT
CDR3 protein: CASSLRVGLAGGVGGTDTQYF

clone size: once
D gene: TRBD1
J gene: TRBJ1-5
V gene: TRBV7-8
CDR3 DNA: TGTGCCAGCAGCTTTGGGGACAGGGGAAATCAGCCCCAGCATTTT
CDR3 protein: CASSFGDRGNQPQHF

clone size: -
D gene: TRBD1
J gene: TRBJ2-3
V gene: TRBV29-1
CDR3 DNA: TGCAGCGTCGTCCTCTCGGGGTCTACAGGGGGCACAGATACGCAGTATTTT
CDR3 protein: CSVVLSGSTGGTDTQYF

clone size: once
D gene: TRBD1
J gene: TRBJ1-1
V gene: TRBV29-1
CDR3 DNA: TGCAGCGTGGGACAGGACCACACTGAAGCTTTCTTT
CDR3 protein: CSVGQDHTEAFF

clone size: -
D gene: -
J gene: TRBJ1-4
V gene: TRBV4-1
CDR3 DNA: TGCGCCAGCAGCCAAGAACCTCCAAGCGAAAAACTGTTTTTT
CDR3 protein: CASSQEPPSEKLFF

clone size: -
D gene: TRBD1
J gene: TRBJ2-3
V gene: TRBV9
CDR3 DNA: TGTGCCAGCATCCGGGACAGGGGTGCAGATACGCAGTATTTT
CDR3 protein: CASIRDRGADTQYF

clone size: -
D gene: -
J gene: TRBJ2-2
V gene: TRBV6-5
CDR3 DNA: TGTGCCAGCAGTTACTATAGCACCGGGGAGCTGTTTTTT
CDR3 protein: CASSYYSTGELFF

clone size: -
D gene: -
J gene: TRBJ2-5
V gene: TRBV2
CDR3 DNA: TGTGCCAGCAGTCCCAACAGCCAAGAGACCCAGTACTTC
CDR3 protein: CASSPNSQETQYF

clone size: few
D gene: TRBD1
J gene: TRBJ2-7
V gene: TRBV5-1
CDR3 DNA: TGCGCCAGCTCAGGGAGGGACAGGGGGTACGAGCAGTACTTC
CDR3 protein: CASSGRDRGYEQYF

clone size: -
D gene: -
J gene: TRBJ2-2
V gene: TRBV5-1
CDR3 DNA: TGCGCCAGCAGCTTGCCGACTCCTAACACCGGGGAGCTGTTTTTT
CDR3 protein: CASSLPTPNTGELFF

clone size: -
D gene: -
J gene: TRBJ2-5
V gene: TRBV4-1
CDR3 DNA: TGCGCCAGCAGCCATTGGCTAGCCCTGCCGGGGACCCAGTACTTC
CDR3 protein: CASSHWLALPGTQYF

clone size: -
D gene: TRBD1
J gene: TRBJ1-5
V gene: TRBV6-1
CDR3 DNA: TGTGCCAGCAGTGAAAGGGGACAGGGCTTTCAGCCCCAGCATTTT
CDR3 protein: CASSERGQGFQPQHF

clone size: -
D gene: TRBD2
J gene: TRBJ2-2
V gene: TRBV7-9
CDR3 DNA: TGTGCCAGCAGCGGACTGACTAGCGGGGGGGCCTTCGGGGAGCTGTTTTTT
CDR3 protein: CASSGLTSGGAFGELFF

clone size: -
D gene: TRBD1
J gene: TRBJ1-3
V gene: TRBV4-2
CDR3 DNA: TGTGCCAGCAGCCCAGAGACAGGGGGAACCGGAAACACCATATATTTT
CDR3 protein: CASSPETGGTGNTIYF

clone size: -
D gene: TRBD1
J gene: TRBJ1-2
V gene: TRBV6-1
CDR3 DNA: TGTGCCAGCAGTGAAGCGACGGACAGGGTCCTCTATGGCTACACCTTC
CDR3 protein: CASSEATDRVLYGYTF

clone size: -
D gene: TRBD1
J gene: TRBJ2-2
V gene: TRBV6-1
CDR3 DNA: TGTGCCAGCAGTGAAAGGGGACAGGGTTCCGCCGGGGAGCTGTTTTTT
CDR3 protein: CASSERGQGSAGELFF

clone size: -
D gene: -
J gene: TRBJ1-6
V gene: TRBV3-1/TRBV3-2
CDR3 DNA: TGTGCCAGCAGCCCCTTACTTAATCATTCACCCCTCCACTTT
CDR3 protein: CASSPLLNHSPLHF

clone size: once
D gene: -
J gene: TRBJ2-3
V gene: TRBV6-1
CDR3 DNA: TGTGCCAGCAGTGAAAGACCGGACCTAAAAAGGGGCTCTAGCACAGATACGCAGTATTTT
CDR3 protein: CASSERPDLKRGSSTDTQYF

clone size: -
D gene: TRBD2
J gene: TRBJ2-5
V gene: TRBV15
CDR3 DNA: TGTGCCACCAGCGGGGGCCGACTAGCGGAGCTTAGCGGGATCCAGTACTTC
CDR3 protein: CATSGGRLAELSGIQYF

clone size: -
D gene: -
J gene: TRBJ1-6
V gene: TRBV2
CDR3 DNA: TGTGCCAGCCTACCGACTGGGTCGAGCTCCTATAATTCACCCCTCCACTTT
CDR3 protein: CASLPTGSSSYNSPLHF

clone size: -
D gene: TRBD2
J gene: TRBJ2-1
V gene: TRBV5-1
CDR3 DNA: TGCGCCAGCCATCCCGGGACTAGCGTTTATGAGCAGTTCTTC
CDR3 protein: CASHPGTSVYEQFF

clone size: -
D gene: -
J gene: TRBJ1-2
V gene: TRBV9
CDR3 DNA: TGTGCCAGCAGCGCGAAAACAGTGGGTACCGGCTACACCTTC
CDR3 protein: CASSAKTVGTGYTF

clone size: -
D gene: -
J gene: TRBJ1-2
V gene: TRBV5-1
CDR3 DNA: TGCGCCAGCAGCCCAGGGTTTATCTATGGCTACACCTTC
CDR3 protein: CASSPGFIYGYTF

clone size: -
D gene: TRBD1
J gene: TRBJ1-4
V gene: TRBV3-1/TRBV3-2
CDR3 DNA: TGTGCCAGCAGCCAGATGACAGGGGGCCATGAAAAACTGTTTTTT
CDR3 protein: CASSQMTGGHEKLFF

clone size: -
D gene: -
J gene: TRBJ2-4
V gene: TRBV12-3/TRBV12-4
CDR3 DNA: TGTGCCAGCACTCCCGACTCCGGGGGCATTCAGTACTTC
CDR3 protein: CASTPDSGGIQYF

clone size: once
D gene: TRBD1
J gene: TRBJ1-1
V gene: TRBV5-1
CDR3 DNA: TGCGCCAGCAGTCGGGGAACACAGGGGGAATATGAAGCTTTCTTT
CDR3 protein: CASSRGTQGEYEAFF

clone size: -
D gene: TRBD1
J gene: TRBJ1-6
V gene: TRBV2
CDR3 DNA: TGTGCCACCAATCGACAGGGGGATTCACCCCCCCACTTT
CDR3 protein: CATNRQGDSPPHF

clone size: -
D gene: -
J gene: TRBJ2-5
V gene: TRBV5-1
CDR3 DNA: TGCGCCAGCAGCTTCCCTACTAGTGAGGAGACCCAGTACTTC
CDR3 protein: CASSFPTSEETQYF

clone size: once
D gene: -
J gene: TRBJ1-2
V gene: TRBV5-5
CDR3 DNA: TGTGCCAGCAGCAGAGAATGGACAGATTTTGACCGTGATGGCTACACCTTC
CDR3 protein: CASSREWTDFDRDGYTF

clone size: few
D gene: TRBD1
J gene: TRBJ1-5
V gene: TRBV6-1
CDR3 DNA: TGTGCCAGCAGTGAATTTGGGACAGGGGGGTTTCAGCCCCAGCATTTT
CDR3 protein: CASSEFGTGGFQPQHF

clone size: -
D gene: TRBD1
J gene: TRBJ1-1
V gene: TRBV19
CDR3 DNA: TGTGCCAGTAGTATGACAGGGGGCGGCACTGAAGCTTTCTTT
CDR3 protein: CASSMTGGGTEAFF

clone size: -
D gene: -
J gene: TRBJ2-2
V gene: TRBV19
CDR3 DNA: TGTGCCAGTAGTATACGGGGTACCGGGGAGCTGTTTTTT
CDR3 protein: CASSIRGTGELFF